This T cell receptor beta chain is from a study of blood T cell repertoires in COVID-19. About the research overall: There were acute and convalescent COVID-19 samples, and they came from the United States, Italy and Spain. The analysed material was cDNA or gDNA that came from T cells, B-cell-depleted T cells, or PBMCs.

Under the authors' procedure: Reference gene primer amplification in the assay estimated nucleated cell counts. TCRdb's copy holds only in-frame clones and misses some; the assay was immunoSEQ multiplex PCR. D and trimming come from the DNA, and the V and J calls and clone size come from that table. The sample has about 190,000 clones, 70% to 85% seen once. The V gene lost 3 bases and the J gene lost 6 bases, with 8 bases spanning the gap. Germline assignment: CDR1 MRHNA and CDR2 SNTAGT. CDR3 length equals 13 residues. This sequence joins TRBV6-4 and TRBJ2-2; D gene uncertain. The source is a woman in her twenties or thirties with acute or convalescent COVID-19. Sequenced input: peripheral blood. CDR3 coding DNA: TGTGCCAGCAGTGATTCGAGTTCCGGGGAGCTGTTTTTT. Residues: CASSDSSSGELFF.